The 4 T cell receptor beta chains reported below all come from one sample, sequenced in a study of blood T cell repertoires in COVID-19. The protocol was immunoSEQ multiplex PCR, while the TCRdb copy is restricted to in-frame clones and leaves out a portion. This sample has under 60,000 clones, with around 90% found just once. The source material was peripheral blood. These receptor sequences come from a man in his fifties or sixties with active COVID-19.

J is TRBJ2-3 and V is TRBV9; 7 bases are shared with TRBD2. This CDR3 has 16 amino acids. J gave up 3 bases and V 0 bases, and 7 bases lay outside the gene matches. Germline CDR1 reads SGDLS; CDR2 reads YYNGEE. The CDR3 sequence is CASSVGGGGGTDTQYF. The CDR3 bases are TGTGCCAGCAGCGTAGGTGGTGGGGGGGGAACAGATACGCAGTATTTT.

This chain links TRBV6-6 with TRBJ1-1, with a tentative D call TRBD1 (6 bases). Per the germline V gene, CDR1 is MNHNY and CDR2 is SVGAGI (reference sequence). The V end was cut by 7 bases, the J end by 1 base, with 16 bases between. This CDR3 comprises 15 residues. The CDR3 loop is CASINLRGRNTEAFF. As DNA, the CDR3 is TGTGCCAGCATAAACCTCAGGGGACGGAACACTGAAGCTTTCTTT.

The rearrangement uses TRBV30 and TRBJ1-1; D is ambiguous. Germline CDR1 GTSNPN, CDR2 SVGIG (reference sequence). V shed 4 bases and J shed 4 bases, with 13 bases lying between them. The CDR3 extends over 13 amino acids. The CDR3 sequence: CAWKTRGSTEAFF. Here the CDR3 DNA reads TGTGCCTGGAAAACGAGAGGAAGCACTGAAGCTTTCTTT. Using reference TRBV30 and TRBJ1-1 for the parts outside the CDR3, the full variable domain is SQTIHQWPATLVQPVGSPLSLECTVEGTSNPNLYWYRQAAGRGLQLLFYSVGIGQISSEVPQNLSASRPQDRQFILSSKKLLLSDSGFYLCAWKTRGSTEAFFGQGTRLTVV.

The chain is built from TRBV28 and TRBJ2-7; TRBD1 might be the D (6 bases). The CDR3 is 17 residues long. Per the germline V gene, CDR1 is MDHEN and CDR2 is SYDVKM. V lost 3 bases and J lost 2, with 20 bases in between. CDR3 DNA: TGTGCCAGCAGTTTGTTGACCACAGGGTCCATCCCCTACGAGCAGTACTTC. Protein: CASSLLTTGSIPYEQYF.